This TCR beta chain was documented in a study of human T cells and chemical hapten exposure. Germline-derived CDR1 and CDR2 are MNHEY and SVGAGI. There are 17 residues in the CDR3. V was clipped by 1 base and J by 0 bases, with 16 bases between them. Many counts were recorded for this clonotype. Sample time point: pre-sensitization, week 0. As to treatment: therapeutic diphenylcyclopropenone sensitization with weekly scalp DPC. One entry per CDR3 protein, called by TCRdb with MiXCR from the RACE reads. The table lists about 68,000 distinct CDR3 sequences, approximately 9.9% of them singletons. The sequenced sample was whole blood, obtained in connection with sensitization to the hapten diphenylcyclopropenone (DPC). The origin of this receptor is a woman between 45 and 60 years old with alopecia areata. Some clones in this sample may be carry-over from other donors' samples. This chain connects TRBV6-5 to TRBJ2-7; weak D call: TRBD1 (6 bases). The CDR3 coding sequence is TGTGCCAGCAGTTACTGGTGGACAGATGGGGCCTCCTACGAGCAGTACTTC. Translated: CASSYWWTDGASYEQYF.